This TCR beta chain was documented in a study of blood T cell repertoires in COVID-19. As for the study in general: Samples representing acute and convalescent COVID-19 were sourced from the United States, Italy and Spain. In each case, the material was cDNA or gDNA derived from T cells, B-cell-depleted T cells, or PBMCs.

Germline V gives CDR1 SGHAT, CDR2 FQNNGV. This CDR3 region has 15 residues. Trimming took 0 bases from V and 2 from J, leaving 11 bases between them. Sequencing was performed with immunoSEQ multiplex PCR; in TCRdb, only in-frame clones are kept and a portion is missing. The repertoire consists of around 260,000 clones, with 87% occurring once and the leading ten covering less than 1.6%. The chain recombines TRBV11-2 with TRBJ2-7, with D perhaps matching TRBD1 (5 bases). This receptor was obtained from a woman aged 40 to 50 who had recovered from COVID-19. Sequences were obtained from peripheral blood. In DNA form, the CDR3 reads TGTGCCAGCAGCTTAGAAGCAGACAGTCCCTACGAGCAGTACTTC. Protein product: CASSLEADSPYEQYF.